This passage covers 9 T cell receptor beta chains from one sample sequenced in a study of T cell repertoires in cytomegalovirus infection (dated by TCRdb to between 2018 and 2021). Their specific antigens are unknown. The intended sense of this specimen's treatment or condition label: in vitro stimulation with specific CMV peptide epitopes to enrich CMV-specific T cells. The sample was run on an Illumina HiSeq 1500. The raw public data were reprocessed by TCRdb itself: fastp quality trimming at Q25, MiXCR clonotype calling, in-frame beta chains only. Every CDR3 protein is listed once, alongside the most common genes and DNA of its rows. The sample table contains about 890,000 distinct CDR3 sequences; only one count was recorded for around 32% of them. The ten top clones hold around an eighth of the sample. This specimen was cultured CD8+ T cells from PBMCs, taken from culture after CMV antigen stimulation. Source of these receptors: a human donor in good health (CMV status not recorded). Some clones in this sample may be carry-over from other donors' samples.

This clonotype was seen many times. V is TRBV7-2 and J is TRBJ2-7; 7 bases are a match to TRBD1. The germline gives CDR1 SGHTA, CDR2 FQGNSA. V shed 3 bases and J 2 bases; nucleotides not matched to a gene: 4. The CDR3 is made up of 14 amino acids. In DNA form, the CDR3 reads TGTGCCAGCAGCTTCCGGGACAGCACCTACGAGCAGTACTTC. Encoded protein: CASSFRDSTYEQYF.

This clonotype came up a few times. The J gene is TRBJ2-5, the V gene TRBV7-6; 11 bases are a match to TRBD2. Trimming took 5 bases from V and 1 from J; bases not matched to a gene: 6. Per germline, CDR1 SGHVS and CDR2 FNYEAQ. This CDR3 has 16 residues. CDR3 loop: CASSQGTSGSQETQYF. CDR3 in DNA: TGTGCCAGCAGCCAAGGGACTAGCGGATCCCAAGAGACCCAGTACTTC.

This clonotype was recorded many times. The chain has TRBV5-1 and TRBJ1-1; D is possibly TRBD1 (6 bases). Trimming removed 4 bases at V and 2 bases at J, with 15 bases between. The CDR3 has 15 amino acids. Germline V CDR1 and CDR2: SGHRS, YFSETQ. Here the CDR3 reads CASSLGQIVNTEAFF. The DNA for the CDR3 is TGCGCCAGCAGCCTCGGACAGATTGTAAACACTGAAGCTTTCTTT.

This clonotype appeared once. This sequence joins TRBV27 and TRBJ2-1; TRBD1 or TRBD2 may be the D gene (5 bases each). Germline V lookup: CDR1 MNHEY, CDR2 SMNVEV (reference sequence). The CDR3 length is 16 residues. The V and J ends lost 2 bases and 0 bases respectively, with 11 bases between them. The CDR3 reads CASSLLWGSSYNEQFF. CDR3 sequence (DNA): TGTGCCAGCAGTTTACTTTGGGGGTCCTCCTACAATGAGCAGTTCTTC.

Notes on this clonotype: Just one base apart from a much larger clone, this may be a read error. The gene calls are TRBV7-9 and TRBJ1-4, with D tentatively TRBD1 (6 bases). The CDR3 runs 17 residues. Trimming pared 0 bases from V and 6 bases from J, leaving 17 bases between. The germline CDR1 and CDR2 sequences are SEHNR and FQNEAQ (reference sequence). This CDR3 reads CASSLAYKQGSDEKLFF. As DNA, the CDR3 is TGTGCCAGCAGCTTAGCGTACAAACAGGGCTCAGATGAAAAACTGTTTTTT.

The J gene is TRBJ2-2, the V gene TRBV20-1, with TRBD1 matching 7 bases. Trimming removed 3 bases from V and 4 bases from J; junction bases left unmatched: 17. CDR3 length equals 18 residues. The V gene's germline CDR1 is DFQATT and CDR2 SNEGSKA (reference sequence). The CDR3 bases are TGCAGTGCTAGTTTCGATGGACAGGACCCGATTCTCACCGGGGAGCTGTTTTTT. Translating gives CSASFDGQDPILTGELFF.

The chain employs TRBV25-1 and TRBJ2-1; TRBD1 might be the D (6 bases). The CDR3 has 11 residues. The germline V gene has CDR1 MGHDK and CDR2 SYGVNS. Trimming shortened V by 9 bases and J by 10 bases, and 13 bases separated the two germline ends. CDR3 in DNA: TGTGCCAGTTCCAGGGGATGGGAGCAGTTCTTC. Protein product: CASSRGWEQFF.

In its sample, this clonotype was seen once. The chain recombines TRBV6-2 or TRBV6-3 with TRBJ1-5, with D perhaps matching TRBD1 (6 bases). The CDR3 covers 16 residues. Trimming took off 4 bases at V and 3 bases at J, with 16 bases between the two ends. Germline V CDR1 and CDR2: MNHEY, SVGEGT. The CDR3 sequence is CASSSSRGGPNQPQHF. CDR3 nucleotide sequence: TGTGCCAGCAGTTCCTCCCGAGGGGGGCCCAATCAGCCCCAGCATTTT.

The chain links TRBV18 to TRBJ2-2, with unresolved D. The CDR3 contains 16 residues. The V gene's germline CDR1 is KGHSH and CDR2 LQKENI. V lost 3 bases, J lost 1 base, and 12 bases lay in between. The CDR3 nucleotides are TGTGCCAGCTCACCCCCCGACCACCTGAACACCGGGGAGCTGTTTTTT. Protein product: CASSPPDHLNTGELFF.